This T cell receptor (beta chain) comes out of a study of beta chain features in type 1 diabetes (dated by TCRdb to the late 2010s). Looking at the study overall: Patients and healthy donors did not differ in mean age, gender distribution, total cell number or subset yield. A total of around 100 million sorted cells were examined across all samples, and RNA yield correlated strongly with the number of cells per subset. The study compared TCRB repertoires of sorted circulating CD4+ T cell subsets between recently diagnosed type 1 diabetes patients and matched healthy donors. Whereas all 30 or so donors provided naive and central memory subsets, regulatory and stem cell-like memory subsets were isolated from just 8 patients and roughly 8 healthy donors.

With regard to this clone: No antigen is known for it. No base quality values were provided; no much bigger clone lies one nucleotide off.

Each donor gave one peripheral blood draw, roughly 110 mL on average, collected into heparinised tubes. Naive, central memory, regulatory and stem cell-like memory CD4+ T cells were sorted on a BD FACSAria II using a panel including CD45RO, CCR7, CD25, CD127, CD95 and CD27. Every sorted population had a purity above 95%. Right away, PBMCs were isolated by Lymphoprep density gradient centrifugation and were stained directly, with no culture step. So that batch effects would be minimized, each experiment stained and sorted samples in pairs, pairing one healthy donor with one patient. The paper as a whole reports these results and caveats: A moderate but significant shortening of TCRB CDR3 length was observed in type 1 diabetes patients in all four CD4+ subsets. Sequencing cDNA rather than genomic DNA could over-represent highly expressing activated cells, although activation and CD3 levels did not differ between groups. HLA sub-analyses involved small numbers of individuals, so any influence of HLA type on TCRB rearrangement remained unresolved. Shorter templates might be favored by PCR, yet because patient and control samples were amplified and corrected together, any such skew would affect both groups equally. Fewer insertions and more nucleotide deletions at VDJ recombination sites were observed in patients with type 1 diabetes, implying thymic rearrangement abnormalities. The naive, central memory and regulatory TCRB repertoires appeared to resemble one another more closely among patients than among healthy donors.

The entire amount of isolated RNA was reverse transcribed using the High Capacity cDNA Reverse Transcription Kit, so the sequenced TCRB transcripts were expressed ones. Deep immunoSEQ sequencing was performed on naive, central memory and regulatory T cell samples, with an average of about 4 million total reads per sample. Sorted cells were lysed in RLT buffer, and RNA was extracted using DNase-treated RNeasy Micro or Mini kits according to cell number. Each cell subset was processed on its own to prevent cross-contamination, while patient and healthy donor samples were processed together. Using the immunoSEQ multiplex PCR, TCRB sequences were amplified from cDNA into 87-bp fragments spanning the CDR3 region. Sequencing of the amplicons was performed on the Illumina HiSeq platform. As for the authors' bioinformatics: Synthetic template baselines were used to correct PCR bias computationally, reads within Hamming distance 2 were collapsed, and singletons that could not be merged were discarded. By aligning reads against IMGT, V, D and J genes, CDR3 length, and insertions or deletions at six rearrangement sites were assigned. Within each subset, clonotype counts were normalized to sorted cell number, after which true diversity and Gini coefficients were computed with the tcR R package. The overlap coefficient, calculated on TCRB nucleotide sequences, was used to measure repertoire sharing. As a proxy for the pre-selection repertoire, out-of-frame TCRB sequences from naive cells were analyzed. TCRdb limited this immuneACCESS table to in-frame rearrangements with V and J called. A share of clones is missing; checked studies link under half to unresolved V genes, and the rest is unexplained. Clonal size and the V and J genes are those of that table, whereas D and trimming came from the DNA. The sample table lists hundreds of thousands of clones, roughly 15% of them with a count of one. Of the sample, 0.023% falls within the top ten clones.

V is reduced by 3 bases and J by 0 bases, leaving a spacing of 12 bases between them. Reading from cysteine to phenylalanine, the CDR3 counts 15 amino acids. Solely the CDR3 DNA is kept, with 45 bases framed from the first base. CDR1 MNHEY and CDR2 SVGAGI were looked up in the germline V gene. This TCR derives from a woman under 30 in good health. The chain uses TRBV6-5 and TRBJ2-7, with the D segment identity uncertain. The sample taken for sequencing was naive CD4+ T cells from blood. Sample cell subset or site, as interpreted from the label and publication: true naive CD4+ T cells. CDR3 sequence: CASSYAPQGSYEQYF. The DNA reads as follows: TGTGCCAGCAGTTATGCTCCCCAAGGCTCCTACGAGCAGTACTTC.